The T cell receptor beta chain under discussion was sequenced for a study of T cells in Graves' hyperthyroidism and ophthalmopathy (dated by TCRdb to the late 2010s). Regarding the study in general: Peripheral blood samples were taken at initial diagnosis, before any treatment was given. To identify TCR V-J signatures that set the groups apart, the researchers used a discovery cohort of 100 patients, made up of under 50 with Graves' ophthalmopathy and some 60 with stable Graves' hyperthyroidism. Whether ophthalmopathy could be predicted prospectively was tested in an independent validation cohort made up of 18 to 20 hyperthyroidism patients plus 17 patients who later progressed to ophthalmopathy. The 100 or so discovery patients were randomly divided into training and test sets at a 7:3 ratio. The study also compared thyroid tissue and blood T-cell repertoires from roughly six Graves' hyperthyroidism patients. Once sampling was done, hyperthyroidism patients were given methimazole at a starting dose of 30 mg daily, whereas ophthalmopathy patients were given high-dose intravenous methylprednisolone. The paper reports TCR Vbeta CDR3 sequencing of roughly 140 peripheral blood samples: some 41 ophthalmopathy, fewer than 85 hyperthyroidism and approximately 17 progressor patients.

Study-wide conclusions, independent of this receptor: Ophthalmopathy was separated from stable hyperthyroidism by a 13 V-J signature model, with around 88% sensitivity and about 81% specificity obtained in cross-validation and 80%/75% obtained in testing. Sample size was not statistically predetermined, and blinding of investigators to group allocation was not performed. In validation, the model predicted progression to ophthalmopathy with just under 71% sensitivity and approximately 74% specificity, a median of about six months before onset. Most expanded thyroid clonotypes (frequency above 0.001) were also detected in blood, a finding suggesting that blood repertoires may reflect thyroid immune responses.

Concerning this clonotype itself: The antigen it binds to is not known. It has no much larger one-base neighbor in the sample; base qualities were not kept.

TCR beta CDR3 regions were amplified from RNA transcripts. A first-round RT-PCR of the TCR CDR3 used the HTBI primer set with the Qiagen OneStep RT-PCR kit. Libraries were constructed in a second round of multiplex PCR, after which size selection and purification were carried out. The libraries were sequenced on an Illumina HiSeq2000 using paired-end 100 bp reads. The paper's data handling went like this. Raw data were processed with SOAPnuke, discarding reads with adapters, uncalled bases, mean Phred below 15, or no exact constant-primer or identifier match. COPE v1.2.5 was used to merge the high-quality paired reads, and each unique nucleotide sequence was defined as a clonotype. MiTCR v1.1 was used to align the clonotypes against IMGT TRBV, TRBD and TRBJ reference segments. The analysis included only V-J combinations with a frequency above 0.0001, which together covered about 99% of the repertoires. A TCS score was defined as the ratio between F50 (clonal expansion) and ExV (chaos), using BLOSUM62-based TCRdist between CDR3 peptides within each V-J. Welch's t-statistics and random forest reduced roughly 530 V-J features to roughly 13, which were used in a naive Bayes classifier (R e1071). TCRdb reprocessed the public reads (quality trimming at Q25 with fastp, clone calling with MiXCR) and kept in-frame beta chains. Entries are consolidated by CDR3 protein sequence, retaining the most common genes and DNA. In this record, the V and J calls reflect TCRdb's handling and not the investigators' own analysis. The sample table lists a few hundred thousand distinct CDR3 sequences, around 13% of them with a count of one. The top ten clones comprise around 5.3% of the sample.

Trimming removed 0 bases from V and 4 bases from J, leaving 16 bases between the germline ends. In the germline V gene, CDR1 corresponds to SGHRS and CDR2 to YFSETQ. The CDR3, cysteine through phenylalanine, is 16 amino acids long. Only the CDR3 DNA is retained, 48 bases long and in frame from the first base. Stable Graves' hyperthyroidism was defined as no progression to ophthalmopathy during 18 months of follow-up. Hyperthyroidism patients were newly diagnosed, had a disease duration of under 2 months, and were aged 18 to 65 years. Exclusion was applied to patients with uncontrolled infections, other autoimmune diseases, pregnancy or lactation. Clinical symptoms, serum thyroxine and TRAb, thyroid ultrasound, and orbital computed tomography formed the basis for the diagnoses. PBMCs were isolated from about 10 ml of fresh peripheral blood by Ficoll-Paque density gradient centrifugation. Trizol reagent was used to extract total RNA, and RNA quality was then checked on an Agilent 2100 Bioanalyzer.

The clonotype originates from a woman in her late teens or twenties with Graves' hyperthyroidism. The sequencing input was blood. The chain employs TRBV5-1 and TRBJ1-1; matching of 6 bases hints at TRBD1 as the D gene. CDR3 reads: CASSLDTGNGGTEAFF. Here is the DNA: TGCGCCAGCAGCTTGGATACAGGGAACGGTGGCACTGAAGCTTTCTTT.